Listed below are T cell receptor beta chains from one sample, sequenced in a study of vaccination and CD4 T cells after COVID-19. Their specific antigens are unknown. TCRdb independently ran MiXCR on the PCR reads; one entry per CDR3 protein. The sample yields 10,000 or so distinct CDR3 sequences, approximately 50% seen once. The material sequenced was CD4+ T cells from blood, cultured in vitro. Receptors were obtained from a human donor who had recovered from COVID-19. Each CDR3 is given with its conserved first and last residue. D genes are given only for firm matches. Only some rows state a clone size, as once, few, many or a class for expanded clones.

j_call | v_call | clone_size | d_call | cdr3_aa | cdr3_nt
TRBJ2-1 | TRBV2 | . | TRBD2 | CASSTSSGGYNEQFF | TGTGCCAGCAGCACTTCTAGCGGGGGATACAATGAGCAGTTCTTC
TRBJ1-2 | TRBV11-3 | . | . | CASSRDRTYGYTF | TGTGCCAGCAGCCGGGACCGGACCTATGGCTACACCTTC
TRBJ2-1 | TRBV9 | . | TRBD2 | CASSSRGAGGVQAQFF | TGTGCCAGCAGCTCCCGAGGAGCGGGGGGTGTACAGGCGCAGTTCTTC
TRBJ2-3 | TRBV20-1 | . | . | CSATGQYGDTQYF | TGCAGTGCCACTGGACAGTACGGAGATACGCAGTATTTT
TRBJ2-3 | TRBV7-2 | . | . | CASSLNKVNTDTQYF | TGTGCCAGCAGCTTAAATAAGGTTAACACAGATACGCAGTATTTT
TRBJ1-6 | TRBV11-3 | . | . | CASSLTGLNSPLHF | TGTGCCAGCAGCTTGACAGGACTGAATTCACCCCTCCACTTT
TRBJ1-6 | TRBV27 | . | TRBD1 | CASSLSTGIDNSPLHF | TGTGCCAGCAGTCTATCGACAGGGATAGATAATTCACCCCTCCACTTT
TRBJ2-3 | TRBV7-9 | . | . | CASSLRGAVDTQYF | TGTGCCAGCAGCTTAAGGGGGGCTGTAGATACGCAGTATTTT
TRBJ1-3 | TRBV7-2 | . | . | CASTQTAGWGNTIYF | TGTGCCAGCACCCAAACGGCAGGGTGGGGAAACACCATATATTTT
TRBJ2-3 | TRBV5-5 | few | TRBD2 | CASVGRASGRKVTDTQYF | TGTGCCAGCGTCGGTCGGGCTAGCGGGAGGAAGGTCACAGATACGCAGTATTTT
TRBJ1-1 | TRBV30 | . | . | CAWSVSGAGTEAFF | TGTGCCTGGAGTGTATCAGGGGCTGGTACTGAAGCTTTCTTT
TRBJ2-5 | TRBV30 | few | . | CAWRVRGSETQYF | TGTGCCTGGAGGGTAAGGGGGTCGGAGACCCAGTACTTC
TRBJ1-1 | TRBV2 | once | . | CASRRAQGTTEAFF | TGTGCCAGCAGAAGGGCCCAGGGGACTACTGAAGCTTTCTTT
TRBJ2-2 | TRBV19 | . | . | CASSIQDLNTGELFF | TGTGCCAGTAGTATACAGGATCTAAACACCGGGGAGCTGTTTTTT